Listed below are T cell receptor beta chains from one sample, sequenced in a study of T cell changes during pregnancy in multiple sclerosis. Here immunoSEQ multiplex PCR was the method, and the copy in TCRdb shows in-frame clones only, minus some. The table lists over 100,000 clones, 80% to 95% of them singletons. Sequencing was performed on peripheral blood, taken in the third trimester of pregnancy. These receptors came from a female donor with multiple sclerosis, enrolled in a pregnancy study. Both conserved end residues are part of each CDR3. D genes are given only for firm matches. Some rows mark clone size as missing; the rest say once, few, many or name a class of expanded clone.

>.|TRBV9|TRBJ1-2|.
CASSTSTTNYGYTF
TGTGCCAGCAGCACCTCGACAACCAACTATGGCTACACCTTC
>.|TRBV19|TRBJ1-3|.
CASSYRSRRGNTIYF
TGTGCCAGTAGCTACAGGTCACGCCGGGGAAACACCATATATTTT
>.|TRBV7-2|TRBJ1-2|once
CASSLPGLVYGYTF
TGTGCCAGCAGCTTACCAGGGTTGGTGTATGGCTACACCTTC
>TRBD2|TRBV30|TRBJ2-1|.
CAWSYSGGQFF
TGTGCCTGGAGCTACAGCGGGGGGCAGTTCTTC
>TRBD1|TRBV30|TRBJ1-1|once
CAWSEGGGGAFF
TGTGCCTGGAGCGAAGGTGGAGGGGGCGCTTTCTTT
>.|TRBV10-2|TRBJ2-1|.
CASTRETAYNEQFF
TGCGCCTCTACTAGGGAGACCGCCTACAATGAGCAGTTCTTC
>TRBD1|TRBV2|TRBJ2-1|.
CASSRQGYNEQFF
TGTGCCAGCAGTAGACAGGGGTACAATGAGCAGTTCTTC
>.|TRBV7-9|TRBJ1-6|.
CASSSSRGGLDNSPLHF
TGTGCCAGCAGTTCATCTCGCGGGGGGCTAGACAATTCACCCCTCCACTTT
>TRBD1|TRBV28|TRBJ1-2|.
CASSLRQGTYGYTF
TGTGCCAGCAGTTTAAGACAGGGAACCTATGGCTACACCTTC
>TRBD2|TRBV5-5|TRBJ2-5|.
CASSLEAGGPQETQYF
TGTGCCAGCAGCTTGGAGGCGGGGGGACCACAAGAGACCCAGTACTTC
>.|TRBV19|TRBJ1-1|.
CASTDRRGGDTEAFF
TGTGCCAGTACGGATCGGAGGGGGGGGGACACTGAAGCTTTCTTT
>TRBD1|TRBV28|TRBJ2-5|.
CASSPSRTGYLGGETQYF
TGTGCCAGCAGTCCATCGCGGACAGGGTATTTGGGCGGAGAGACCCAGTACTTC
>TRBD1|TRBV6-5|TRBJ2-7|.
CASSRDRGHEQYF
TGTGCCAGCAGTCGGGACAGGGGGCACGAGCAGTACTTC
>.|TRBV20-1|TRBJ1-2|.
CSAGRYYGYTF
TGCAGTGCGGGCAGATACTATGGCTACACCTTC
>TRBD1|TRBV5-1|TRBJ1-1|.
CASSYGAGTGNTEAFF
TGCGCCAGCAGCTACGGGGCTGGGACAGGGAACACTGAAGCTTTCTTT
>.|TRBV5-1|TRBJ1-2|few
CASSLEGDGYTF
TGCGCCAGCAGCTTGGAGGGGGACGGCTACACCTTC
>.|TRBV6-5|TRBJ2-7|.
CASSYSDTLIYEQYF
TGTGCCAGCAGTTACTCGGACACCCTTATCTACGAGCAGTACTTC
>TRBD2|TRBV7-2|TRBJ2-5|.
CASTSTSGGETQYF
TGTGCCAGCACCTCGACTAGCGGGGGAGAGACCCAGTACTTC
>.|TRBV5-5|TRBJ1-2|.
CASSLDRDIIGYTF
TGTGCCAGCAGCTTGGACCGGGACATAATCGGCTACACCTTC
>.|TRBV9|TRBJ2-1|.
CASTPGQGVNEQFF
TGTGCCAGCACCCCTGGGCAGGGTGTCAATGAGCAGTTCTTC
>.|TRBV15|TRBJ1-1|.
CATSPRTQENTEAFF
TGTGCCACCAGCCCCAGAACCCAGGAGAACACTGAAGCTTTCTTT
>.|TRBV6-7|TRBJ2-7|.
CASPFYGEPPNF
TGTGCCAGCCCCTTTTACGGGGAGCCCCCCAACTTC
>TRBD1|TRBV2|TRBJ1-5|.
CASSGTGGVQPQHF
TGTGCCAGCAGTGGGACAGGGGGCGTTCAGCCCCAGCATTTT
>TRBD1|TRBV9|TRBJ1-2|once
CASSVGSGQGDGNYGYTF
TGTGCCAGCAGCGTAGGCTCCGGACAGGGCGATGGAAACTATGGCTACACCTTC
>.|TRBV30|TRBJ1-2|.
CAGLTEGPYGYTF
TGTGCCGGCCTCACAGAGGGCCCCTATGGCTACACCTTC
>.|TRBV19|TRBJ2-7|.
CASSMVTGGWGEQYF
TGTGCCAGTAGTATGGTTACAGGTGGCTGGGGCGAGCAGTACTTC
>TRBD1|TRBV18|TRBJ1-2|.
CASSPDRVYGYTF
TGTGCCAGCTCACCCGACAGGGTCTATGGCTACACCTTC